These 24 T cell receptor beta chains share one sample of origin, sequenced in a study of shared clonotypes between healthy human individuals. Clones were sequenced by immunoSEQ multiplex PCR, and TCRdb holds only the in-frame ones, with some missing. Of roughly 2,500,000 clones listed, over 85% are singletons. The sample was naive CD4+ T cells from PBMCs. As to subset: CD45RA+ positively selected. Receptors were obtained from a man aged 18 to 29 in good health. Some clones in this sample may be carry-over from other donors' samples.

The chain carries TRBV5-4 and TRBJ2-1, with 14 nucleotides matching TRBD2. The CDR3 spans 15 residues. The V gene's germline CDR1 is SGHNT and CDR2 YYREEE (reference sequence). The ends lost 4 bases at V and 10 bases at J; junction bases unmatched: 7. CDR3 region: CASSSRLAGGQEQFF. Here the CDR3 DNA reads TGTGCCAGCAGCAGTCGACTAGCGGGAGGGCAAGAGCAGTTCTTC. The complete variable domain, with remaining parts taken from reference TRBV5-4 and TRBJ2-1, reads ETGVTQSPTHLIKTRGQQVTLRCSSQSGHNTVSWYQQALGQGPQFIFQYYREEENGRGNFPPRFSGLQFPNYSSELNVNALELDDSALYLCASSSRLAGGQEQFFGPGTRLTVL.

A note on this clone: Germline is not matched at one junction end, which may reflect a read error. The rearrangement links TRBV9 to TRBJ1-2, with D unclear. Germline V CDR1 and CDR2: SGDLS, YYNGEE. This CDR3 is 12 amino acids long. In DNA, the CDR3 is TGTGCCAGCAGCCAAACTAAGTATGGCTACACCTTC. Protein sequence: CASSQTKYGYTF.

The V call is TRBV10-3, the J call TRBJ2-1; 7 bases agree with TRBD2. Germline V CDR1 and CDR2: ENHRY, SYGVKD. V was pared by 2 bases and J by 2 bases, with 3 bases of the junction left unmatched. CDR3 length equals 15 residues. In DNA, the CDR3 is TGTGCCATCAGTGAGGGAGCGGGAACCTACAATGAGCAGTTCTTC. Translating gives CAISEGAGTYNEQFF.

The rearrangement joins TRBV7-2 to TRBJ2-3, with no clear D. Germline V gene data show CDR1 as SGHTA and CDR2 as FQGNSA. This CDR3 comprises 14 residues. V was cut by 2 bases and J by 2 bases, with 8 bases left in between. CDR3 residues: CASSLLALTDTQYF. The CDR3 region has the DNA TGTGCCAGCAGCTTATTAGCCCTCACAGATACGCAGTATTTT.

With respect to this clone: Germline and junction disagree at one end, which may indicate a read error. V usage is TRBV2 and J usage is TRBJ1-1; D remains ambiguous. The CDR3 has 12 amino acids. The germline V gene encodes CDR1 SNHLY and CDR2 FYNNEI. The CDR3 coding sequence is TGTGCCAGCAGCGAAGGCCCAGGTGAAGCTTTCTTT. This translates into CASSEGPGEAFF.

The gene calls are TRBV28 and TRBJ1-3, with D perhaps matching TRBD1 or TRBD2 (5 bases each). The DNA end is a closer match to TRBJ2-2, so the J assignment may be wrong. The CDR3 has 14 residues. CDR1 is MDHEN, CDR2 SYDVKM, per germline. CDR3 DNA sequence: TGTGCCAGCAGAACCGAAACGGGGCCCGGGGAGCTGTTTTTT. Residues: CASRTETGPGELFF.

CDR3 in amino acids: CASQKGTGELFF. The CDR3 coding sequence is TGTGCCAGCCAAAAGGGCACCGGGGAGCTGTTTTTT. The chain is built from TRBV6-5 and TRBJ2-2; D is uncertain. Per the germline V gene, CDR1 is MNHEY and CDR2 is SVGAGI. Between the trimmed V and J ends, which lost 8 bases and 4 bases, there was a span of 8 bases. CDR3 length equals 12 residues.

This clone was seen only once. V and J are TRBV4-3 and TRBJ2-1, with D perhaps TRBD2 (6 bases). CDR1 is LGHNA and CDR2 is YSLEER in the germline V gene. V gave up 1 base and J gave up 2 bases, with 18 bases separating them. CDR3 length: 18 residues. CDR3 loop: CASSQVSSHSGPYNEQFF. In DNA, the CDR3 is TGCGCCAGCAGCCAAGTTTCATCACACAGCGGGCCCTACAATGAGCAGTTCTTC.

Turning to this clone: One end of the junction varies from germline; a read error may be responsible. The gene calls are TRBV15 and TRBJ1-5; D remains ambiguous. Per the germline V gene, CDR1 is LNHNV and CDR2 is YYDKDF (reference sequence). This CDR3 contains 14 residues. The CDR3 nucleotides read TGTGCCACGAGCAGGACGGATCACAATCAGCCCCAGCATTTT. It codes for CATSRTDHNQPQHF.

The gene calls are TRBV6-5 and TRBJ1-2, with TRBD1 identical over 10 bases. After removal of 6 bases from V and 5 bases from J, the junction contained 9 bases not matched to a gene. The germline V gene has CDR1 MNHEY and CDR2 SVGAGI. This CDR3 is built from 15 residues. The CDR3 loop reads CASSRNRDRGYGYTF. In DNA form, the CDR3 reads TGTGCCAGCAGCCGTAACCGGGACAGGGGTTATGGCTACACCTTC.

CDR3 protein: CASSPAGGLETQYF. The CDR3 DNA follows: TGCGCCAGCAGCCCGGCGGGAGGGTTGGAGACCCAGTACTTC. The rearrangement uses TRBV5-1 and TRBJ2-5; TRBD2 matches 9 bases. The CDR3 sequence is 14 residues long. Germline CDR1 is SGHRS and CDR2 is YFSETQ. V was clipped by 4 bases and J by 5 bases; unmatched bases: 6. Using reference TRBV5-1 and TRBJ2-5 for the parts outside the CDR3, the full variable domain is KAGVTQTPRYLIKTRGQQVTLSCSPISGHRSVSWYQQTPGQGLQFLFEYFSETQRNKGNFPGRFSGRQFSNSRSEMNVSTLELGDSALYLCASSPAGGLETQYFGPGTRLLVL.

The CDR3 sequence is CASSAYTAEVTEAFF. CDR3 nucleotides: TGTGCCAGCAGCGCGTACACGGCAGAGGTCACTGAAGCTTTCTTT. V gene TRBV9 combines with J gene TRBJ1-1; D unresolved. The CDR3 contains 15 residues. Germline V gene lookup returns CDR1 SGDLS and CDR2 YYNGEE. The germline V and J ends were trimmed by 3 bases and 4 bases, with 16 bases remaining between them.

This clone was seen a single time. CDR3 protein: CASSSAGADEQFF. Written as DNA, the CDR3 is TGTGCCAGCAGTTCGGCAGGGGCGGATGAGCAGTTCTTC. This chain uses TRBV28 with TRBJ2-1; a possible D gene is TRBD1 (6 bases). The CDR3 is 13 amino acids. Between the trimmed V and J ends, which lost 4 bases and 8 bases, there was a span of 12 bases. From germline, CDR1 is MDHEN and CDR2 SYDVKM.

V gene TRBV28 combines with J gene TRBJ2-5; the match to TRBD2 covers 12 bases. This CDR3 is 16 amino acids long. CDR1 is MDHEN and CDR2 is SYDVKM in the germline V gene. Trimming removed 7 bases from V and 1 base from J; junction bases left unmatched: 7. This chain's CDR3 is CASTLGLAGTQETQYF. As DNA, the CDR3 is TGTGCCAGCACCCTCGGACTAGCGGGGACCCAAGAGACCCAGTACTTC.

The gene calls are TRBV18 and TRBJ2-3; D may be TRBD1 (6 bases). The CDR3 is made up of 15 amino acids. V dropped 1 base and J dropped 2 bases, with 10 bases sitting between them. The germline V gene encodes CDR1 KGHSH and CDR2 LQKENI. CDR3 residues: CASSPRRDNTDTQYF. DNA of the CDR3: TGTGCCAGCTCACCACGACGGGACAACACAGATACGCAGTATTTT.

The chain carries TRBV28 and TRBJ1-4; D possibly corresponds to TRBD1 (6 bases). This CDR3 contains 16 residues. Germline lookup yields CDR1 MDHEN and CDR2 SYDVKM. The ends were cut back, 6 bases at V and 1 base at J, with 15 bases in the middle. Here the CDR3 reads CASSSNQGGTNEKLFF. The CDR3 DNA reads TGTGCCAGCAGCTCTAATCAAGGGGGAACTAATGAAAAACTGTTTTTT.

The rearrangement uses TRBV5-4 and TRBJ2-1; D not certain. The ends were cut back, 4 bases at V and 5 bases at J, with 13 bases in the middle. Looked up from germline, CDR1 is SGHNT and CDR2 is YYREEE (reference sequence). CDR3 length: 14 amino acids. In DNA, the CDR3 is TGTGCCAGCAGCCCCCTTTCGGCGGACAATGAGCAGTTCTTC. Translated: CASSPLSADNEQFF.

The V gene is TRBV5-1, the J gene TRBJ2-1; TRBD2 matches at 9 bases. The germline V gene encodes CDR1 SGHRS and CDR2 YFSETQ. This CDR3 region has 16 residues. The V and J ends lost 5 bases and 6 bases, in that order; junction bases with no gene match: 12. CDR3 bases: TGCGCCAGCAGGTTCCTAGCGGGATCGAGTTCCAATGAGCAGTTCTTC. Amino acid sequence: CASRFLAGSSSNEQFF. Looking up the rest from reference TRBV5-1 and TRBJ2-1 gives the full variable domain: KAGVTQTPRYLIKTRGQQVTLSCSPISGHRSVSWYQQTPGQGLQFLFEYFSETQRNKGNFPGRFSGRQFSNSRSEMNVSTLELGDSALYLCASRFLAGSSSNEQFFGPGTRLTVL.

The chain is built from TRBV28 and TRBJ2-1, with TRBD2 identical over 13 bases. CDR1 MDHEN and CDR2 SYDVKM come from the germline V gene. The ends lost 9 bases at V and 7 bases at J; junction bases unmatched: 21. The CDR3 is 19 amino acids. The CDR3 sequence is CARPTVLGTSGDYGNEQFF. In DNA, the CDR3 is TGTGCCAGACCAACCGTACTAGGGACTAGCGGGGACTATGGGAATGAGCAGTTCTTC.

The chain links TRBV2 to TRBJ1-1, with D hard to call. Germline CDR1 is SNHLY and CDR2 is FYNNEI. The CDR3 has 12 residues. Trimming took off 1 base at V and 7 bases at J, with 7 bases between the two ends. CDR3 protein: CASSEEQFEAFF. The CDR3 DNA follows: TGTGCCAGCAGTGAAGAGCAGTTTGAAGCTTTCTTT.

This clone was recorded only once. This chain uses TRBV2 with TRBJ1-5; D is undetermined. The CDR3 covers 15 residues. Germline loops: CDR1 SNHLY, CDR2 FYNNEI. The V and J ends lost 8 bases and 1 base respectively, with 15 bases between them. CDR3 coding DNA: TGTGCCAGCGTCGGGTCACTTGGAAGCAATCAGCCCCAGCATTTT. The encoded protein is CASVGSLGSNQPQHF.

The rearrangement uses TRBV18 and TRBJ2-5; TRBD1 agrees at 7 bases. The CDR3 contains 14 residues. With 4 bases clipped from V and 3 bases from J, the junction kept 5 bases outside the gene matches. Germline V gene lookup returns CDR1 KGHSH and CDR2 LQKENI. CDR3 sequence (DNA): TGTGCCAGCTCACTGGGACAGCCTAAAGAGACCCAGTACTTC. This gives the protein CASSLGQPKETQYF.

The chain couples TRBV2 to TRBJ1-2; 9 bases align to TRBD1. Germline V gene data show CDR1 as SNHLY and CDR2 as FYNNEI. V gave up 6 bases and J gave up 7 bases; unmatched junction bases: 6. This CDR3 comprises 13 residues. The CDR3 DNA reads as TGTGCCAGCAGGACACAGGGGGCTGGTGGCTACACCTTC. Protein: CASRTQGAGGYTF.

The genes are TRBV6-6 and TRBJ1-4, with D possibly matching TRBD1 (6 bases). The CDR3 runs to 14 residues. Germline values: CDR1 MNHNY, CDR2 SVGAGI (reference sequence). V was shortened by 5 bases and J by 7 bases, with 14 bases between the two germline ends. CDR3 in DNA: TGTGCCAGCAGTCCAGGACAGCGGAGTGAAAAACTGTTTTTT. This sequence encodes CASSPGQRSEKLFF.